This TCR beta chain was profiled in a study of sequential checkpoint blockade in melanoma. Stated treatment: randomized to nivolumab then ipilimumab (arm A) or the reverse (arm B). The data were produced by immunoSEQ multiplex PCR, yet TCRdb's version contains in-frame clones alone and is incomplete. The sample lists about 38,000 clones, more than 70% occurring once. Between the trimmed V and J ends, which lost 4 bases and 1 base, there was a span of 16 bases. This CDR3 region has 16 residues. CDR1 and CDR2 (germline): LGHNA, YNFKEQ. Source: CD8+ T cells sorted from blood (inferred from file names), taken from a patient given nivolumab and ipilimumab in sequence. This sequence originates from a human donor with melanoma. This rearrangement joins TRBV4-2 to TRBJ1-2; possible D gene TRBD1, 6 bases. The CDR3: CASSPSDSEDNYGYTF. The DNA of the CDR3 is TGTGCCAGCAGCCCCTCGGACAGCGAAGATAACTATGGCTACACCTTC.